The 30 T cell receptor beta chains listed next were all sequenced from one sample in a study of blood T cell repertoires in COVID-19. Only in-frame clones appear in the TCRdb table, and some are missing; sequencing was by immunoSEQ multiplex PCR. The data contain over 100,000 clones, around 87% of them singletons. The sequencing input was peripheral blood. The origin of the receptors is a man aged 50 to 60 with acute or convalescent COVID-19.

This clone has more than one count but fewer than ten. This chain links TRBV6-5 with TRBJ2-3, with D perhaps matching TRBD1 (5 bases). CDR3 length equals 16 residues. V lost 4 bases and J lost 4, with 18 bases in between. Germline V lookup: CDR1 MNHEY, CDR2 SVGAGI. In DNA form, the CDR3 reads TGTGCCAGCAGTTTTGACAGCTACCAAGGATCAGATACGCAGTATTTT. The encoded protein is CASSFDSYQGSDTQYF.

The chain links TRBV27 to TRBJ2-7; 7 bases agree with TRBD1. Germline lookup yields CDR1 MNHEY and CDR2 SMNVEV (reference sequence). Unmatched junction bases numbered 16, after V lost 4 bases and J lost 7 bases. The CDR3 has 16 residues. The CDR3 DNA reads as TGTGCCAGCAGTTACGGAATGGCAGGGGGTGTAGGGGAGCAGTACTTC. Translated, it gives CASSYGMAGGVGEQYF.

Note on this clone: The sample holds other DNA sequences that translate to the same CDR3. The chain links TRBV7-9 to TRBJ2-5; TRBD2 agrees at 10 bases. V lost 5 bases and J lost 1; bases outside the gene matches: 4. Germline loops: CDR1 SEHNR, CDR2 FQNEAQ (reference sequence). The CDR3 consists of 15 residues. The CDR3 nucleotides are TGTGCCAGCAGCCCAACTAGCGGGGCCCAAGAGACCCAGTACTTC. Translating gives CASSPTSGAQETQYF.

The rearrangement uses TRBV18 and TRBJ1-6, with TRBD1 matching 10 bases. J was trimmed by 7 bases and V by 0 bases; bases with no gene match: 0. Germline V gene lookup returns CDR1 KGHSH and CDR2 LQKENI. The CDR3 sequence is 15 residues long. The DNA for the CDR3 is TGTGCCAGCTCACCACCGGGACAGGGGAATTCACCCCTCCACTTT. Translation: CASSPPGQGNSPLHF.

For this clone: The junction departs from germline at one end; a sequencing error may be responsible. This chain joins TRBV28 and TRBJ2-7; no clear D gene. This CDR3 contains 11 residues. Germline assignment: CDR1 MDHEN and CDR2 SYDVKM. The CDR3 region is CASVKSSEQYF. The CDR3 DNA sequence: TGTGCCAGCGTTAAATCCTCCGAGCAGTACTTC.

The chain joins TRBV5-1 to TRBJ1-2, with TRBD1 identical over 8 bases. Germline values: CDR1 SGHRS, CDR2 YFSETQ. Trimming at V came to 4 bases and at J to 1 base, leaving 0 bases not matched to a gene. The CDR3 is made up of 13 amino acids. CDR3 in amino acids: CASSTGGNYGYTF. DNA of the CDR3: TGCGCCAGCAGCACAGGGGGTAACTATGGCTACACCTTC.

The V and J genes are TRBV6-5 and TRBJ1-1; 8 nucleotides line up with TRBD1. CDR1 is MNHEY and CDR2 is SVGAGI in the germline V gene. The CDR3 consists of 14 residues. V lost 0 bases, J lost 6 bases, and 3 bases stayed unmatched. The CDR3 spells CASSYSGTGSEAFF. For the CDR3, the DNA is TGTGCCAGCAGTTACTCGGGGACAGGTTCTGAAGCTTTCTTT.

For the CDR3, the DNA is TGTGCCAGCTCACCACCAGGGCTAGCGGCCCCAGTTACGCAGTATTTT. Amino acid sequence: CASSPPGLAAPVTQYF. The V call is TRBV18, the J call TRBJ2-3; 7 positions match TRBD2. Germline V lookup: CDR1 KGHSH, CDR2 LQKENI. This CDR3 is built from 16 residues. The V segment lost 0 bases and the J segment 8 bases; nucleotides outside the gene matches: 11.

The chain joins TRBV5-6 to TRBJ1-1; D is perhaps TRBD1 (6 bases). There are 12 residues in the CDR3. V shed 0 bases and J shed 7 bases, with 7 bases lying between them. Germline V gene sequence: CDR1 SGHDT, CDR2 YYEEEE. The DNA of the CDR3 is TGTGCCAGCAGCTTGGTACAGGGTGAAGCTTTCTTT. Its translation is CASSLVQGEAFF.

The rearrangement links TRBV7-9 to TRBJ1-5; TRBD1 might be the D (6 bases). V gave up 4 bases and J gave up 2 bases, with 21 bases separating them. This CDR3 region has 18 residues. The germline V gene has CDR1 SEHNR and CDR2 FQNEAQ (reference sequence). The chain's CDR3 is CASSSRTGFTTGNQPQHF. The CDR3 DNA sequence: TGTGCCAGCAGCTCACGAACAGGGTTTACTACGGGCAATCAGCCCCAGCATTTT. Using reference TRBV7-9 and TRBJ1-5 for the parts outside the CDR3, the full variable domain is DTGVSQNPRHKITKRGQNVTFRCDPISEHNRLYWYRQTLGQGPEFLTYFQNEAQLEKSRLLSDRFSAERPKGSFSTLEIQRTEQGDSAMYLCASSSRTGFTTGNQPQHFGDGTRLSIL.

The chain employs TRBV5-1 and TRBJ1-1; 7 bases agree with TRBD1. Losses at the gene ends were 2 bases for V and 3 bases for J; bases not matched to a gene: 10. This CDR3 contains 16 residues. Germline V CDR1 and CDR2: SGHRS, YFSETQ. CDR3 protein: CASSFGTVLRDTEAFF. The CDR3 DNA follows: TGCGCCAGCAGCTTTGGGACAGTATTAAGGGACACTGAAGCTTTCTTT.

This chain uses TRBV19 with TRBJ2-1; TRBD2 matches 14 bases. This CDR3 contains 15 residues. With 4 bases clipped from V and 9 bases from J, the junction kept 5 bases outside the gene matches. CDR1 and CDR2 from the germline V gene are LNHDA and SQIVND (reference sequence). The CDR3 DNA is TGTGCCAGTAGTAGAGGACTAGCGGGAGGTTCTGAGCAGTTCTTC. Translation gives CASSRGLAGGSEQFF.

The chain combines TRBV24-1 with TRBJ1-5, with 7 bases aligning to TRBD1. Germline-derived CDR1 and CDR2 are KGHDR and SFDVKD. The ends lost 9 bases at V and 0 bases at J; junction bases unmatched: 10. The CDR3 is 16 amino acids. For the CDR3, the DNA is TGTGCCACCCGAACGCAGGACAGGCATAGCAATCAGCCCCAGCATTTT. Translation: CATRTQDRHSNQPQHF.

The chain combines TRBV2 with TRBJ1-6, with D maybe TRBD1 (5 bases). The CDR3 extends over 14 amino acids. In germline, CDR1 is SNHLY, CDR2 FYNNEI. V lost 8 bases to trimming and J lost 8 bases, with 16 bases between them. Here the CDR3 reads CASLGGSTYSPLHF. Here the CDR3 DNA reads TGTGCCAGCCTCGGGGGGTCTACTTATTCACCCCTCCACTTT.

With respect to this clone: Additional DNA sequences in this sample encode the identical CDR3. This sequence joins TRBV19 and TRBJ2-5; possible D gene TRBD1, 5 bases. The V gene lost 3 bases and the J gene lost 5 bases, with 10 bases spanning the gap. There are 13 residues in the CDR3. Germline-derived CDR1 and CDR2 are LNHDA and SQIVND (reference sequence). The CDR3 sequence is CASSIRGRETQYF. The CDR3 DNA reads TGTGCCAGTAGTATTAGGGGTCGGGAGACCCAGTACTTC.

V usage is TRBV2 and J usage is TRBJ2-1; TRBD1 aligns across 8 bases. V was clipped by 3 bases and J by 7 bases; unmatched bases: 5. The CDR3 is 14 amino acids. CDR1 and CDR2 from the germline V gene are SNHLY and FYNNEI. CDR3 loop: CASSERTGSNEQFF. CDR3 nucleotides: TGTGCCAGCAGTGAGCGGACAGGGTCGAATGAGCAGTTCTTC.

V and J are TRBV7-9 and TRBJ2-1; 12 nucleotides align to TRBD2. CDR3 length equals 16 residues. Germline trimming cut 5 bases from V and 7 bases from J; bases unmatched to any gene: 9. The V gene's germline CDR1 is SEHNR and CDR2 FQNEAQ (reference sequence). The CDR3 spells CASSRRTSGIANEQFF. CDR3 nucleotides: TGTGCCAGCAGCCGACGGACTAGCGGGATAGCGAATGAGCAGTTCTTC.

The V and J genes are TRBV14 and TRBJ1-1, with 8 positions matching TRBD1. The CDR3 loop spans 14 amino acids. V shed 4 bases and J 5 bases; nucleotides not matched to a gene: 6. Germline V gene lookup returns CDR1 SGHDN and CDR2 FVKESK. CDR3 loop: CASSRRQGITEAFF. CDR3 in DNA: TGTGCCAGCAGCCGCCGACAGGGGATTACTGAAGCTTTCTTT.

The chain links TRBV7-8 to TRBJ2-2; TRBD2 matches at 7 bases. Per the germline V gene, CDR1 is SGHVS and CDR2 is FQNEAQ. V gave up 9 bases and J gave up 4 bases; unmatched junction bases: 5. This CDR3 is built from 13 residues. The CDR3 is CASRERGTGELFF. The CDR3 DNA is TGTGCCAGTCGGGAGCGGGGCACCGGGGAGCTGTTTTTT.

This clone was seen a single time. This chain connects TRBV5-4 to TRBJ1-2; D may be TRBD1 (6 bases). V gave up 1 base and J gave up 3 bases, with 7 bases separating them. This CDR3 is built from 13 residues. The germline V gene has CDR1 SGHNT and CDR2 YYREEE (reference sequence). CDR3 sequence: CASSLRQDYGYTF. DNA of the CDR3: TGTGCCAGCAGCTTGAGACAGGACTATGGCTACACCTTC.

This clone has a single count. This chain joins TRBV28 and TRBJ1-6; unclear D gene. Looked up from germline, CDR1 is MDHEN and CDR2 is SYDVKM. V lost 6 bases and J lost 6, with 9 bases in between. The CDR3 runs 13 residues. The CDR3 here is CASSETSNSPLHF. CDR3 coding DNA: TGTGCCAGCAGCGAGACAAGTAATTCACCCCTCCACTTT.

This clone has just one count. J is TRBJ1-2 and V is TRBV6-6; D call uncertain. Germline values: CDR1 MNHNY, CDR2 SVGAGI (reference sequence). The CDR3 sequence is 12 residues long. The CDR3, as DNA: TGTGCTACGGAAAGGGCGGGAGAGGGCTACACCTTC. The encoded protein is CATERAGEGYTF.

This clone turned up a few times. The rearrangement uses TRBV6-5 and TRBJ2-1; D might be TRBD1 (6 bases). Deletions cut 6 bases from V and 10 bases from J, with 10 bases between. The germline V gene has CDR1 MNHEY and CDR2 SVGAGI. The CDR3 totals 11 residues. This CDR3 is CASSRGGEQFF. The CDR3 nucleotides are TGTGCCAGCAGCCGTGGGGGCGAGCAGTTCTTC.

This clone has just a few counts. The chain couples TRBV7-9 to TRBJ2-1, with 7 bases lining up with TRBD2. This CDR3 comprises 15 residues. V gave up 7 bases and J gave up 2 bases; unmatched junction bases: 8. Germline V gene data show CDR1 as SEHNR and CDR2 as FQNEAQ (reference sequence). The CDR3 sequence is CASNPGAGAYNEQFF. The CDR3 DNA sequence: TGTGCCAGCAACCCTGGGGCGGGAGCCTACAATGAGCAGTTCTTC.

The chain joins TRBV27 to TRBJ2-2; 9 bases map to TRBD2. Germline-derived CDR1 and CDR2 are MNHEY and SMNVEV (reference sequence). The CDR3 totals 17 residues. V trimming: 2 bases; J trimming: 7 bases; junction bases outside the gene matches: 11. The DNA for the CDR3 is TGTGCCAGCAGTTTAGATTGGGCTAGCGGGACTAACGGGGAGCTGTTTTTT. This sequence encodes CASSLDWASGTNGELFF.

J is TRBJ1-1 and V is TRBV29-1; no definite D call. CDR3 length: 12 residues. Trimming took off 7 bases at V and 1 base at J, with 10 bases between the two ends. Germline CDR1 and CDR2: SQVTM and ANQGSEA. CDR3 DNA sequence: TGCAGCGCTAGGAGAGGGAACACTGAAGCTTTCTTT. Its translation: CSARRGNTEAFF. Full variable domain (rest looked up from reference TRBV29-1 and TRBJ1-1): SAVISQKPSRDICQRGTSLTIQCQVDSQVTMMFWYRQQPGQSLTLIATANQGSEATYESGFVIDKFPISRPNLTFSTLTVSNMSPEDSSIYLCSARRGNTEAFFGQGTRLTVV.

The chain uses TRBV27 and TRBJ1-5, with D hard to call. The CDR3 covers 14 residues. V was shortened by 5 bases and J by 12 bases, with 20 bases between the two germline ends. Germline values: CDR1 MNHEY, CDR2 SMNVEV (reference sequence). The CDR3, as DNA: TGTGCCAGCAGTCCCCAACCCCAGGTTAGCGACCAGCATTTT. Translating it yields CASSPQPQVSDQHF.

V is TRBV2 and J is TRBJ2-3, with 10 nucleotides matching TRBD1. CDR1 is SNHLY, CDR2 FYNNEI, per germline. The junction had 4 bases not matched to a gene; V was cut back by 7 bases and J by 0 bases. The CDR3 loop spans 15 amino acids. This chain's CDR3 is CASNRQGASTDTQYF. CDR3 sequence (DNA): TGTGCCAGCAATAGACAGGGGGCAAGCACAGATACGCAGTATTTT.

This clone was seen just once. The chain carries TRBV11-3 and TRBJ2-7, with TRBD1 identical over 10 bases. This CDR3 contains 16 residues. V lost 6 bases, J lost 5 bases, and 13 bases stayed unmatched. Germline V gene lookup returns CDR1 SGHNT and CDR2 YENEEA. The CDR3 spells CASRPKRTGGSHEQYF. In nucleotides, the CDR3 is TGTGCCAGCAGACCAAAGCGGACAGGGGGTTCGCACGAGCAGTACTTC.

The chain links TRBV3-1 (or the pseudogene TRBV3-2) to TRBJ2-2; TRBD2 might be the D (6 bases). CDR3 length equals 17 residues. Per germline, CDR1 LGHDT and CDR2 YNNKEL (reference sequence). V was cut by 0 bases and J by 4 bases, with 15 bases left in between. The CDR3 bases are TGTGCCAGCAGCCAAGATGGATTGACTAGTGCCACCGGGGAGCTGTTTTTT. Amino acids: CASSQDGLTSATGELFF.